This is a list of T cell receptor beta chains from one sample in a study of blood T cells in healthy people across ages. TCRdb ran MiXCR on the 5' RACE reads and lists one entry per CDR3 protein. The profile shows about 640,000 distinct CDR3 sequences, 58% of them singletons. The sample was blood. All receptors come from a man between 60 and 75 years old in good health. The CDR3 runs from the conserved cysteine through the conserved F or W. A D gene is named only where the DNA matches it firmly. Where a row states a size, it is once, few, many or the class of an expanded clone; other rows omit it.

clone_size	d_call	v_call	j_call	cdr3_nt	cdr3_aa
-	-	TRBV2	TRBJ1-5	TGTGCCAGCAGTGAAAGTTCCAATCAGCCCCAGCATTTT	CASSESSNQPQHF
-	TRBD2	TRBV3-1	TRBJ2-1	TGTGCCAGCAGCCAACGGACTAGCGGGGGGGTATACAATGAGCAGTTCTTC	CASSQRTSGGVYNEQFF
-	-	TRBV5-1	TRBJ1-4	TGCGCCAGCAGCCCCGGACACGGGGTCAATGAAAAACTGTTTTTT	CASSPGHGVNEKLFF
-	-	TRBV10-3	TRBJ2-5	TGTGCCATCAGTGAGTCGGCGACAGGTCAGCAGACCCAGTACTTC	CAISESATGQQTQYF
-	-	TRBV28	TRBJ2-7	TGTGCCAGCAGTTTCAGCAGACCCTCCTACGAGCAGTACTTC	CASSFSRPSYEQYF
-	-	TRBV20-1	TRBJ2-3	TGCAGTGCTTATCCCATTAGCACAGATACGCAGTATTTT	CSAYPISTDTQYF
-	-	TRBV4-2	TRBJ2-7	TGTGCCAGCAGCCCGGCAGGGGGGAGGCACGAGCAGTACTTC	CASSPAGGRHEQYF
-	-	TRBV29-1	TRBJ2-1	TGCAGCGGCGCGTCCTCCTCCTACAATGAGCAGTTCTTC	CSGASSSYNEQFF
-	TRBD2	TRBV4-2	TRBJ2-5	TGTGCCAGCGGCCAAGGGACTAGCGGGGGACCCCAAGAGACCCAGTACTTC	CASGQGTSGGPQETQYF
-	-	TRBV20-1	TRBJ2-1	TGCAGTGCGACTAGCAGGGGGCTCTCCTACAATGAGCAGTTCTTC	CSATSRGLSYNEQFF
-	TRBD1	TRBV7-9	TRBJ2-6	TGTGCCAGCAGCCTCGGACAGGGAGCTACTGGGGCCAACGTCCTGACTTTC	CASSLGQGATGANVLTF
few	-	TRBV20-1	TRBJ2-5	TGCAGTGCTAGAGATCGGCAGGGGGAGACCCAGTACTTC	CSARDRQGETQYF
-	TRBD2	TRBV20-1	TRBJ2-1	TGCAGTGCTCCGAGCGGGGCCTACAATAAGCAGTTCTTC	CSAPSGAYNKQFF
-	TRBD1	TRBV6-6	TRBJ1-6	TGTGCCAGCAGTTACATAGGTTCGGGACAGAAGAATTCACCCCTCCACTTT	CASSYIGSGQKNSPLHF
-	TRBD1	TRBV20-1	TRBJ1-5	TGCAGTGCTAGAACAGGGGGAAGCAATCAGCCCCAGCATTTT	CSARTGGSNQPQHF
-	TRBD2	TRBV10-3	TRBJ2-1	TGTGCCATCAGGGAGAGCGGGGGAGCCTACAATGAGCAGTTCTTC	CAIRESGGAYNEQFF
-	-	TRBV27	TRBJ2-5	TGTGCCAGCAGATCAGGGACTCCAATCCTTCAAGAGACCCAGTACTTC	CASRSGTPILQETQYF
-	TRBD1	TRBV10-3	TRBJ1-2	TGTGCCATCAGTGACCGGGACAGAAACTATGGCTACACCTTC	CAISDRDRNYGYTF
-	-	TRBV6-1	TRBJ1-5	TGTGCCAGCAGTGAATTTCCCGGGGAAGATCAGCATTTT	CASSEFPGEDQHF
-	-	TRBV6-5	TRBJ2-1	TGTGCCAGCAGTCCCGGGGTCCAAGAGACCCAGTTCTTC	CASSPGVQETQFF
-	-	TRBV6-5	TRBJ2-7	TGTGCCAGCAGTTACGAGCTCGAGCAGTACTTC	CASSYELEQYF
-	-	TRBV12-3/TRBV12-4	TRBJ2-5	TGTGCCAGCAGTTTAACTTACGGGTTACGGGAGACCCAGTACTTC	CASSLTYGLRETQYF
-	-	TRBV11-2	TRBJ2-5	TGTGCCACCAGAGGGGCGGAACAAGAGACCCAGTACTTC	CATRGAEQETQYF
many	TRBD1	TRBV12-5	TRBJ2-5	TGTGCTAGTGGTTTGGTCCAGGGGGTTGCAGAGACCCAGTACTTC	CASGLVQGVAETQYF
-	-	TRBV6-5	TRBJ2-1	TGTGCCAGCAGTTTTAGTCAGCCGGTATACAATGAGCAGTTCTTC	CASSFSQPVYNEQFF
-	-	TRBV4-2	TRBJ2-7	TGTGCCAGCAAGGGTCCGGGGTCCTCCTACAATGAGCAGTACTTC	CASKGPGSSYNEQYF
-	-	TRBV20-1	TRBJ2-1	TGCAGTGCCCTCGGACAGCGCTCCTACAATGAGCAGTTCTTC	CSALGQRSYNEQFF
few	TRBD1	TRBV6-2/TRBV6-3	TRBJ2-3	TGTGCCAGTAGTTGGGACAGGGAAGATACGCAGTATTTT	CASSWDREDTQYF
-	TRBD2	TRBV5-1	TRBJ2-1	TGCGCCAGCACCTTGGGGGCTAGCGGGGGCACCAGCTCCTACAATGAGCAGTTCTTC	CASTLGASGGTSSYNEQFF
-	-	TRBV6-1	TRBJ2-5	TGTGCCGGCTCCGGGACACAGGGAGAGACCCAGTACTTC	CAGSGTQGETQYF